The 12 T cell receptor beta chains in this list originate from one sample, sequenced in a study of cytomegalovirus exposure and HLA in healthy donors. The PCR had 60 Vbeta and 13 Jbeta primers. Clones were read by immunoSEQ multiplex PCR, and TCRdb kept only the in-frame ones, dropping some. The sample holds some 78,000 clones, roughly three quarters seen once. Specimen: PBMCs. These TCRs come from a woman aged 45-65 years in good health and CMV-seropositive.

V is TRBV5-8 and J is TRBJ1-2; 9 nucleotides align to TRBD1. Germline lookup yields CDR1 SGHTS and CDR2 YDEGEE. CDR3 length: 14 amino acids. V gave up 6 bases and J gave up 5 bases; unmatched junction bases: 8. The CDR3 reads CASNRAGQGYGYTF. In DNA, the CDR3 is TGTGCCAGCAACCGCGCGGGACAGGGATATGGCTACACCTTC.

CDR3 sequence (DNA): TGCGCCAGCAGCCAAGATGGGTTGGGGGGAGTAACCGGGGAGCTGTTTTTT. Encoded protein: CASSQDGLGGVTGELFF. The chain links TRBV4-1 to TRBJ2-2; D is possibly TRBD2 (6 bases). The germline gives CDR1 MGHRA, CDR2 YSYEKL. The CDR3 length is 17 residues. Trimming cost V 0 bases and J 5 bases, with 16 bases left between them.

This clone was observed a few times. V usage is TRBV21-1 and J usage is TRBJ1-2; no DNA check was done on the table's D call, TRBD1. TRBV21-1 is a pseudogene. The CDR3 has 14 residues. This CDR3 is CASTGQGENYGYTF. The CDR3 nucleotides are TGTGCCAGCACCGGACAGGGCGAGAACTATGGCTACACCTTC.

This clone was counted between two and nine times. The gene calls are TRBV25-1 and TRBJ2-3; D is ambiguous. The CDR3 loop spans 13 amino acids. Per the germline V gene, CDR1 is MGHDK and CDR2 is SYGVNS. V lost 9 bases and J lost 2, with 12 bases in between. The CDR3 sequence is CASQRDFTDTQYF. CDR3 DNA sequence: TGTGCCAGTCAAAGAGACTTCACAGATACGCAGTATTTT.

The chain couples TRBV11-2 to TRBJ1-1; perhaps TRBD1 as D (5 bases). Germline V gene sequence: CDR1 SGHAT, CDR2 FQNNGV. Between the trimmed V and J ends, which lost 1 base and 10 bases, there was a span of 16 bases. CDR3 size: 14 residues. The chain's CDR3 is CASSLVLGAPGAFF. Here the CDR3 DNA reads TGTGCCAGCAGCTTAGTCCTAGGGGCCCCAGGAGCTTTCTTT.

This chain uses TRBV2 with TRBJ1-1; TRBD1 aligns across 11 bases. Germline V CDR1 and CDR2: SNHLY, FYNNEI. V lost 7 bases to trimming and J lost 10 bases; unmatched junction nucleotides: 5. The CDR3 runs 12 residues. The CDR3 reads CASMDRGLSAFF. In nucleotides, the CDR3 is TGTGCCAGCATGGACAGGGGGCTTTCAGCTTTCTTT.

V is TRBV5-1 and J is TRBJ1-4; TRBD1 aligns across 10 bases. CDR1 is SGHRS and CDR2 is YFSETQ in the germline V gene. The CDR3 has 19 amino acids. With 4 bases clipped from V and 4 bases from J, the junction kept 16 bases outside the gene matches. The chain's CDR3 is CASSPSARGQGRLNEKLFF. The CDR3 coding sequence is TGCGCCAGCAGCCCCTCGGCCAGGGGACAGGGGAGACTTAATGAAAAACTGTTTTTT.

The V and J genes are TRBV6-5 and TRBJ1-4; D ambiguous. This CDR3 contains 15 residues. Trimming removed 2 bases from V and 0 bases from J, with 7 bases in between. Germline CDR1 MNHEY, CDR2 SVGAGI. The CDR3 reads CASSYVGATNEKLFF. For the CDR3, the DNA is TGTGCCAGCAGTTACGTCGGGGCAACTAATGAAAAACTGTTTTTT.

The chain links TRBV23-1 to TRBJ2-1; the match to TRBD2 covers 8 bases. TRBV23-1 qualifies as an ORF whose function is uncertain. The trim removed 1 base at V and 8 bases at J, leaving 7 bases unmatched. The CDR3 length is 15 residues. CDR3 sequence reads: CASSQLAGMSHEQFF. The CDR3 coding sequence is TGCGCCAGCAGTCAATTAGCGGGGATGAGTCATGAGCAGTTCTTC.

The V gene is TRBV7-8, the J gene TRBJ2-7; 7 bases fit TRBD2. The V and J ends lost 5 bases and 2 bases, in that order; junction bases with no gene match: 9. Germline values: CDR1 SGHVS, CDR2 FQNEAQ. This CDR3 is 15 amino acids long. CDR3 coding DNA: TGTGCCAGCAGCCCCTTGGGCGGGAGTACCTACGAGCAGTACGTC. Translation gives CASSPLGGSTYEQYV.

CDR3 in amino acids: CASSVRDSDNSPLHF. DNA for the CDR3: TGCGCCAGCAGCGTCCGGGACAGTGATAATTCACCCCTCCACTTT. The rearrangement joins TRBV5-1 to TRBJ1-6; 7 bases are a match to TRBD1. The V gene end was trimmed by 4 bases and the J gene end by 5 bases; junction bases not matched to a gene: 6. The V gene's germline CDR1 is SGHRS and CDR2 YFSETQ. This CDR3 spans 15 amino acids.

This chain connects TRBV10-1 to TRBJ2-5; 7 bases fit TRBD1. The end of the DNA fits TRBJ2-7 better, so the J call may be wrong. CDR3 length: 13 residues. CDR1 WNHNN and CDR2 SYGVQD come from the germline V gene (reference sequence). The CDR3 DNA follows: TGCGCCAGCAGCCCCGGACAGGCCGACGAGCAGTACTTC. Amino acid sequence: CASSPGQADEQYF.